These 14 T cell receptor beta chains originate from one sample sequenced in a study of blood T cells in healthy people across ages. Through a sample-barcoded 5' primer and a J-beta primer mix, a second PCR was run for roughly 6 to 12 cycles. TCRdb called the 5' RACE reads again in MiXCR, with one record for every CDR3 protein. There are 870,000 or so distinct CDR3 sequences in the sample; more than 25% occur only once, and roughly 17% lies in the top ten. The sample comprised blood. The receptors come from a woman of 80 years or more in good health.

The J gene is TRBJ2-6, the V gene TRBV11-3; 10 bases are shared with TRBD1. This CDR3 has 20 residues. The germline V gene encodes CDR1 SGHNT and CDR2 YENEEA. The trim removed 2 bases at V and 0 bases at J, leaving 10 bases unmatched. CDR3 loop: CASSLPSRQGASSGANVLTF. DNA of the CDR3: TGTGCCAGCAGCTTACCCTCTCGACAGGGGGCGAGCTCTGGGGCCAACGTCCTGACTTTC.

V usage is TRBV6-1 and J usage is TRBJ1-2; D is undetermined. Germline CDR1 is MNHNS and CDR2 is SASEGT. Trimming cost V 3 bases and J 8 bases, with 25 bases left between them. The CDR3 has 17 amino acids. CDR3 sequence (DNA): TGTGCCAGCAGTGACTTATACCGCCCGACTAGAGCGGGGGGCTACACCTTC. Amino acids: CASSDLYRPTRAGGYTF.

CDR3 loop: CSAREFLRQGQSYEQYF. CDR3 DNA: TGCAGTGCTAGGGAATTTCTTCGGCAGGGGCAGTCCTACGAGCAGTACTTC. The chain employs TRBV20-1 and TRBJ2-7; TRBD1 is a possible D gene (6 bases). CDR1 DFQATT and CDR2 SNEGSKA come from the germline V gene (reference sequence). V lost 3 bases to trimming and J lost 1 base, with 22 bases between them. This CDR3 has 17 residues.

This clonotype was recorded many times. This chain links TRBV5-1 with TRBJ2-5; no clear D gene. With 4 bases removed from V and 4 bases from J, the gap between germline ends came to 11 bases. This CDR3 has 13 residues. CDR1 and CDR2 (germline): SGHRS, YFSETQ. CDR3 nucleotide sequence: TGCGCCAGCAGCCAGCTGCCTCCAGAGACCCAGTACTTC. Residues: CASSQLPPETQYF.

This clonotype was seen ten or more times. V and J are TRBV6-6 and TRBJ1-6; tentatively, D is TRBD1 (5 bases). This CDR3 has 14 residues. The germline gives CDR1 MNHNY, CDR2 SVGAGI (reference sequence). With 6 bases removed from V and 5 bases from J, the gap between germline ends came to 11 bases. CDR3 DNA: TGTGCCAGCAGGCGGGACGGGGATAATTCACCCCTCCACTTT. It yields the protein CASRRDGDNSPLHF.

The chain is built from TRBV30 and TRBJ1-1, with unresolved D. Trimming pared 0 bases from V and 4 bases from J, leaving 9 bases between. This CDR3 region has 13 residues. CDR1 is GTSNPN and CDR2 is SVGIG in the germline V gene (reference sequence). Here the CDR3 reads CAWSVTWTTEAFF. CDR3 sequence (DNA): TGTGCCTGGAGTGTAACGTGGACCACTGAAGCTTTCTTT.

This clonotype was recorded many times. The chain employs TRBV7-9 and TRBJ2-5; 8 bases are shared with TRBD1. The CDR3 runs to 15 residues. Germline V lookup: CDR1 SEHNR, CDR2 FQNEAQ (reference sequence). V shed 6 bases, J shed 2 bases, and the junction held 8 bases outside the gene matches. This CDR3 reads CASSRGRGLQETQYF. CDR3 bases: TGTGCCAGCAGTCGGGGCAGGGGGCTTCAAGAGACCCAGTACTTC.

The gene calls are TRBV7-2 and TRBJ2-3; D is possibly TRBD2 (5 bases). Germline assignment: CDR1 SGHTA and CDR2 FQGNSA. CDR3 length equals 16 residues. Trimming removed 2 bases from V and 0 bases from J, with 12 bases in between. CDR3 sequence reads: CASSLLAGLSTDTQYF. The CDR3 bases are TGTGCCAGCAGCTTACTGGCAGGACTTAGCACAGATACGCAGTATTTT.

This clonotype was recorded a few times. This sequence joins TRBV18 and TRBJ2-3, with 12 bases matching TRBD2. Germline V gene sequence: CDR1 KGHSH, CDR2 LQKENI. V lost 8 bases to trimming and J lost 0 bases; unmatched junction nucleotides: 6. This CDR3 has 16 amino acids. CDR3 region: CASRTSGAPSTDTQYF. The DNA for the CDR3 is TGTGCCAGCCGGACTAGCGGGGCCCCTAGCACAGATACGCAGTATTTT.

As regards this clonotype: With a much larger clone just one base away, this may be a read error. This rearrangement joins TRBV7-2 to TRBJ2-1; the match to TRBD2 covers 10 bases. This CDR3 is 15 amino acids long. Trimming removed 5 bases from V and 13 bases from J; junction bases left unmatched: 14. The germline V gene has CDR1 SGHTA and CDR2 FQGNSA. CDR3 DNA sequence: TGTGCCAGCAGCGCACAGCGGGGGGGCCGGGAGACCCAGTTCTTC. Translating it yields CASSAQRGGRETQFF.

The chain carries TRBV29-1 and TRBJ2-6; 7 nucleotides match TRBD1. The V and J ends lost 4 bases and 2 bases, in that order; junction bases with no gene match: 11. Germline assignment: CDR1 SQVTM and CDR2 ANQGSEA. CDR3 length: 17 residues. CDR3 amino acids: CSVGARNRGTGANVLTF. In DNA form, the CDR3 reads TGCAGCGTTGGAGCCCGGAACAGGGGCACTGGGGCCAACGTCCTGACTTTC.

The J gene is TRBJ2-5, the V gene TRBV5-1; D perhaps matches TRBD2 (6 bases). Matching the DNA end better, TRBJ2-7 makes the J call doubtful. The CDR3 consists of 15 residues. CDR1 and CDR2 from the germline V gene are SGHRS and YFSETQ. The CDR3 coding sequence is TGCGCCAGCAGCTCGGGGACTTTGAGCTCCTACGAGCAGTACTTC. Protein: CASSSGTLSSYEQYF.

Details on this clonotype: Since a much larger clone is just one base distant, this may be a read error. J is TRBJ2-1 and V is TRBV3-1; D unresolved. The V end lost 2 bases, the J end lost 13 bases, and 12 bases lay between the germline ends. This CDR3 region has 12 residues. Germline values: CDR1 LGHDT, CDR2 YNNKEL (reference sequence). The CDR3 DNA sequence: TGTGCCAGCAGCCAAACTAAAGAGACCCAGTTCTTC. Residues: CASSQTKETQFF.

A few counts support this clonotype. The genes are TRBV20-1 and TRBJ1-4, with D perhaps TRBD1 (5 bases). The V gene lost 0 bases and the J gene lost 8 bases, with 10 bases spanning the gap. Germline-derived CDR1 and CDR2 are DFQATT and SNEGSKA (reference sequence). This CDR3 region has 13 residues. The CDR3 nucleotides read TGCAGTGCTAGAGATAGGACACCGGAAAAACTGTTTTTT. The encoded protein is CSARDRTPEKLFF.